One sample yielded the 16 T cell receptor beta chains listed below, sequenced in a study of T cell changes during pregnancy in multiple sclerosis (dated by TCRdb to the late 2010s). Library creation used the immunoSEQ multiplex PCR assay. The table was pulled from immuneACCESS by TCRdb, which kept in-frame rearrangements only. Such tables lose some clones; where checked, under half of the loss comes from unresolved V genes, and the rest has no known cause. For this sample the table gives roughly 90,000 clones, of which 85% to 95% were detected only once. 4.3% of the sample belongs to the ten largest clones. The sample here was peripheral blood, taken in the first trimester of pregnancy. All receptors come from a female donor with multiple sclerosis, enrolled in a pregnancy study.

This clone has only one observation. Written as DNA, the CDR3 is TGTGCCAGCAGTTTCTCCCATACAGGGAAAAATGAGCAGTTCTTC. Translating it yields CASSFSHTGKNEQFF. The chain carries TRBV6-5 and TRBJ2-1; a possible D gene is TRBD1 (6 bases). CDR3 length: 15 amino acids. V was pared by 4 bases and J by 7 bases, with 17 bases between. The germline V gene has CDR1 MNHEY and CDR2 SVGAGI.

The V call is TRBV29-1, the J call TRBJ2-3; D might be TRBD1 (5 bases). The ends were cut back, 0 bases at V and 2 bases at J, with 18 bases in the middle. The CDR3 has 17 residues. CDR1 is SQVTM and CDR2 is ANQGSEA in the germline V gene. As DNA, the CDR3 is TGCAGCGTTGAAGATCTGGCCCAGGGCGGTCCCACAGATACGCAGTATTTT. It codes for CSVEDLAQGGPTDTQYF.

This chain connects TRBV4-1 to TRBJ1-6; 9 bases are a match to TRBD1. Trimming removed 0 bases from V and 7 bases from J; junction bases left unmatched: 7. The V gene's germline CDR1 is MGHRA and CDR2 YSYEKL. This CDR3 region has 17 residues. The CDR3 DNA follows: TGCGCCAGCAGCCAAGAACGGACAGGGGTTGGGAATTCACCCCTCCACTTT. Amino acid sequence: CASSQERTGVGNSPLHF.

The CDR3 DNA follows: TGTGCCAGCAGTGCACAGGGAAAAGTCTCTGGAAACACCATATATTTT. Protein product: CASSAQGKVSGNTIYF. The V gene is TRBV6-1, the J gene TRBJ1-3; D is perhaps TRBD1 (6 bases). The CDR3 spans 16 residues. Germline V lookup: CDR1 MNHNS, CDR2 SASEGT. With 4 bases removed from V and 0 bases from J, the gap between germline ends came to 13 bases.

This rearrangement joins TRBV27 to TRBJ2-7; the match to TRBD1 covers 8 bases. Trimming cost V 6 bases and J 3 bases; bases outside gene matches: 10. The CDR3 length is 15 residues. The germline CDR1 and CDR2 sequences are MNHEY and SMNVEV (reference sequence). The CDR3 sequence: CASSPTGGVSYEQYF. Written as DNA, the CDR3 is TGTGCCAGCAGCCCAACAGGGGGTGTCAGCTACGAGCAGTACTTC.

The chain recombines TRBV19 with TRBJ2-5; 8 bases align to TRBD1. Germline V gives CDR1 LNHDA, CDR2 SQIVND (reference sequence). Trimming took 6 bases from V and 5 from J; bases not matched to a gene: 5. The CDR3 consists of 13 residues. The CDR3, as DNA: TGTGCCAGTAGCCCGACAGGGGCCGAGACCCAGTACTTC. Its translation is CASSPTGAETQYF.

The rearrangement links TRBV27 to TRBJ1-5, with D tentatively TRBD1 (5 bases). Germline CDR1 reads MNHEY; CDR2 reads SMNVEV (reference sequence). This CDR3 is 14 amino acids long. Trimming took 2 bases from V and 4 from J, leaving 9 bases between them. The CDR3 nucleotides read TGTGCCAGCAGTTTAAGACAGCCGAATCAGCCCCAGCATTTT. This sequence encodes CASSLRQPNQPQHF.

V is TRBV29-1 and J is TRBJ2-1; D remains unclear. Germline V gives CDR1 SQVTM, CDR2 ANQGSEA. With 4 bases removed from V and 9 bases from J, the gap between germline ends came to 7 bases. The CDR3 runs to 10 residues. For the CDR3, the DNA is TGCAGCGTTGCCCGGAGTGAGCAGTTCTTC. Amino acid sequence: CSVARSEQFF.

The rearrangement uses TRBV10-1 and TRBJ2-2; tentatively, D is TRBD1 (5 bases). Trimming shortened V by 3 bases and J by 4 bases, and 6 bases separated the two germline ends. CDR3 size: 13 residues. Germline V gene sequence: CDR1 WNHNN, CDR2 SYGVQD (reference sequence). CDR3 DNA: TGCGCCAGCAGTGATCAGGGCACCGGGGAGCTGTTTTTT. Protein sequence: CASSDQGTGELFF.

This clone appeared a single time. The CDR3 loop reads CASSSTDRGRNTIYF. CDR3 coding DNA: TGTGCCAGCAGCTCCACGGACAGGGGCCGAAACACCATATATTTT. V is TRBV13 and J is TRBJ1-3, with 9 bases aligning to TRBD1. This CDR3 has 15 residues. J was trimmed by 5 bases and V by 4 bases; bases with no gene match: 6. Germline CDR1 reads PRHDT; CDR2 reads FYEKMQ (reference sequence). Based on the CDR3 plus reference TRBV13 and TRBJ1-3, the full variable domain is AAGVIQSPRHLIKEKRETATLKCYPIPRHDTVYWYQQGPGQDPQFLISFYEKMQSDKGSIPDRFSAQQFSDYHSELNMSSLELGDSALYFCASSSTDRGRNTIYFGEGSWLTVV.

This sequence joins TRBV15 and TRBJ2-7; 9 nucleotides agree with TRBD1. V shed 2 bases, J shed 6 bases, and the junction held 8 bases outside the gene matches. The CDR3 runs to 15 residues. Germline CDR1 and CDR2: LNHNV and YYDKDF (reference sequence). CDR3 bases: TGTGCCACCAGCAGAACAGGGGGCCAGGGGGGCGAGCAGTACTTC. Residues: CATSRTGGQGGEQYF.

The chain has TRBV6-5 and TRBJ1-1; no clear D gene. Trimming stripped 1 base from V and 3 bases from J, with 6 bases between. Germline CDR1 and CDR2: MNHEY and SVGAGI. This CDR3 is 13 amino acids long. This chain's CDR3 is CASSYLGHTEAFF. CDR3 bases: TGTGCCAGCAGTTACTTGGGCCACACTGAAGCTTTCTTT.

V and J are TRBV7-3 and TRBJ2-1; D possibly corresponds to TRBD2 (7 bases). Trimming stripped 5 bases from V and 10 bases from J, with 15 bases between. This CDR3 spans 13 amino acids. The germline gives CDR1 SGHTA, CDR2 FQGTGA. The CDR3 loop is CASSKLGGPEQFF. The CDR3, as DNA: TGTGCCAGCAGCAAGCTCGGGGGGCCCGAGCAGTTCTTC.

The chain recombines TRBV6-4 with TRBJ2-3; TRBD2 might be the D (6 bases). Germline lookup yields CDR1 MRHNA and CDR2 SNTAGT. The CDR3 totals 14 residues. The V gene lost 5 bases and the J gene lost 3 bases, with 12 bases spanning the gap. The CDR3 DNA follows: TGTGCCAGCAGTATTTCTGGGGGGACAGATACGCAGTATTTT. Translated, it gives CASSISGGTDTQYF.

V is TRBV25-1 and J is TRBJ1-6, with D hard to call. The CDR3 consists of 17 residues. Germline CDR1 is MGHDK and CDR2 is SYGVNS. V was cut by 2 bases and J by 9 bases, with 20 bases left in between. The CDR3 is CASSEDNGFSRGSPLHF. The CDR3, as DNA: TGTGCCAGCAGTGAAGATAACGGCTTTTCCCGGGGTTCACCCCTCCACTTT.

The chain links TRBV14 to TRBJ2-5, with D maybe TRBD1 (5 bases). The germline V and J ends were trimmed by 3 bases and 4 bases, with 24 bases remaining between them. The CDR3 covers 18 residues. CDR1 and CDR2 from the germline V gene are SGHDN and FVKESK. CDR3 residues: CASSHKPFDSTTRETQYF. As DNA, the CDR3 is TGTGCCAGCAGCCATAAACCCTTTGACAGTACCACTCGAGAGACCCAGTACTTC. Looking up the rest from reference TRBV14 and TRBJ2-5 gives the full variable domain: EAGVTQFPSHSVIEKGQTVTLRCDPISGHDNLYWYRRVMGKEIKFLLHFVKESKQDESGMPNNRFLAERTGGTYSTLKVQPAELEDSGVYFCASSHKPFDSTTRETQYFGPGTRLLVL.